This entry lists 14 T cell receptor beta chains sequenced from one sample in a study of blood T cell repertoires in COVID-19. Here immunoSEQ multiplex PCR was the method, and the copy in TCRdb shows in-frame clones only, minus some. Of under 350,000 clones listed, about nine tenths were seen once; the top ten hold around 1.9%. Source material: PBMCs or T cells enriched from blood (not recorded which). These receptors were obtained from a woman in her sixties who had recovered from COVID-19.

This clone was seen only once. The chain uses TRBV18 and TRBJ2-1; 10 nucleotides match TRBD1. The V gene end was trimmed by 4 bases and the J gene end by 6 bases; junction bases not matched to a gene: 6. This CDR3 is built from 15 residues. Per germline, CDR1 KGHSH and CDR2 LQKENI. The CDR3 is CASSLPGQGFNEQFF. The CDR3 region has the DNA TGTGCCAGCTCACTACCGGGACAGGGGTTCAATGAGCAGTTCTTC.

This chain links TRBV14 with TRBJ1-1; D is unclear. The CDR3 covers 13 residues. V was cut by 4 bases and J by 11 bases, with 17 bases left in between. Looked up from germline, CDR1 is SGHDN and CDR2 is FVKESK. CDR3 sequence reads: CASSLDLTSVAFF. The CDR3 DNA reads TGTGCCAGCAGCCTTGACTTAACCTCTGTGGCTTTCTTT.

This chain links TRBV5-8 with TRBJ1-4; TRBD1 matches at 8 bases. This CDR3 spans 14 amino acids. Unmatched junction bases numbered 7, after V lost 5 bases and J lost 7 bases. Germline CDR1 and CDR2: SGHTS and YDEGEE. The CDR3 DNA reads TGTGCCAGCAGGGGACAGGCAAAGGGTGAAAAACTGTTTTTT. Its translation: CASRGQAKGEKLFF.

V usage is TRBV27 and J usage is TRBJ2-2; 11 nucleotides line up with TRBD2. Germline CDR1 MNHEY, CDR2 SMNVEV (reference sequence). J lost 7 bases, V lost 7 bases, and 8 bases had no gene match. The CDR3 length is 15 residues. Here the CDR3 reads CASTVLGTSGGELFF. In nucleotides, the CDR3 is TGTGCCAGCACCGTTTTGGGGACTAGCGGCGGGGAGCTGTTTTTT.

J is TRBJ2-1 and V is TRBV7-6; D not certain. This CDR3 is 16 amino acids long. The germline V gene has CDR1 SGHVS and CDR2 FNYEAQ. V lost 5 bases and J 0 bases, leaving 14 bases between the germline ends. CDR3 region: CASSPRGWSSYNEQFF. The CDR3 bases are TGTGCCAGCAGCCCTCGTGGATGGAGCTCCTACAATGAGCAGTTCTTC.

The CDR3 sequence is CASVGQGQMNTEAFF. DNA for the CDR3: TGCGCCAGCGTGGGACAGGGCCAGATGAACACTGAAGCTTTCTTT. The J gene is TRBJ1-1, the V gene TRBV10-2, with 9 positions matching TRBD1. Germline values: CDR1 WSHSY, CDR2 SAAADI. V dropped 8 bases and J dropped 0; count of bases not matched to a gene: 7. This CDR3 is built from 15 residues.

A few counts support this clone. This chain uses TRBV11-2 with TRBJ2-5; D may be TRBD1 (5 bases). The germline CDR1 and CDR2 sequences are SGHAT and FQNNGV. V shed 6 bases and J shed 3 bases, with 17 bases lying between them. This CDR3 has 15 residues. CDR3 region: CASRGSLDTKETQYF. In DNA, the CDR3 is TGTGCCAGCAGAGGGTCTTTGGACACGAAAGAGACCCAGTACTTC.

V is TRBV2 and J is TRBJ2-2; 7 bases fit TRBD1. Germline V gene sequence: CDR1 SNHLY, CDR2 FYNNEI. The CDR3 loop spans 15 amino acids. V shed 6 bases and J 1 base; nucleotides not matched to a gene: 5. CDR3 loop: CASSWDSRNTGELFF. The CDR3 DNA reads as TGTGCCAGCAGCTGGGACAGTAGGAACACCGGGGAGCTGTTTTTT.

This clone was seen just once. The CDR3 region is CASSNRTGGEAFF. As DNA, the CDR3 is TGCGCCAGCAGCAACCGGACAGGGGGTGAAGCTTTCTTT. The chain is built from TRBV5-1 and TRBJ1-1; 10 bases match TRBD1. Germline V gives CDR1 SGHRS, CDR2 YFSETQ. V lost 4 bases and J lost 7; bases outside the gene matches: 4. The CDR3 is 13 amino acids.

The rearrangement links TRBV19 to TRBJ2-6; no reliable D call. The CDR3 contains 14 residues. Germline V lookup: CDR1 LNHDA, CDR2 SQIVND (reference sequence). V gave up 3 bases and J gave up 2 bases, with 5 bases separating them. In DNA, the CDR3 is TGTGCCAGTAGTATGCAGACTGGGGCCAACGTCCTGACTTTC. As protein: CASSMQTGANVLTF.

This clone was seen a handful of times. V usage is TRBV28 and J usage is TRBJ2-4; perhaps TRBD1 as D (6 bases). V was trimmed by 5 bases and J by 9 bases, leaving 17 bases between them. The CDR3 totals 14 residues. Germline CDR1 MDHEN, CDR2 SYDVKM. The CDR3 DNA reads TGTGCCAGCAGTCTAGGGACATTACAAGGCATTCAGTACTTC. Protein product: CASSLGTLQGIQYF.

The chain links TRBV2 to TRBJ2-2; a possible D gene is TRBD1 (6 bases). The CDR3 is 13 residues long. V gave up 8 bases and J gave up 5 bases, with 12 bases separating them. Germline V gives CDR1 SNHLY, CDR2 FYNNEI. The CDR3 region is CASDRQETGELFF. DNA for the CDR3: TGTGCCAGCGATCGACAGGAAACCGGGGAGCTGTTTTTT.

The chain combines TRBV19 with TRBJ1-4, with TRBD1 matching over 8 bases. Germline V gives CDR1 LNHDA, CDR2 SQIVND (reference sequence). After removal of 11 bases from V and 7 bases from J, the junction contained 9 bases not matched to a gene. The CDR3 is 13 amino acids. The CDR3 is CAAADRAGEKLFF. CDR3 nucleotide sequence: TGTGCCGCCGCGGACAGGGCAGGTGAAAAACTGTTTTTT.

The chain is built from TRBV5-1 and TRBJ1-2, with D perhaps TRBD1 (6 bases). CDR1 and CDR2 from the germline V gene are SGHRS and YFSETQ. Trimming left V 0 bases short and J 8 bases short, with 14 bases between. This CDR3 is 14 amino acids long. The CDR3 DNA is TGCGCCAGCAGCTTGGACAGCTTTGGGGGCGGCTACACCTTC. It yields the protein CASSLDSFGGGYTF.